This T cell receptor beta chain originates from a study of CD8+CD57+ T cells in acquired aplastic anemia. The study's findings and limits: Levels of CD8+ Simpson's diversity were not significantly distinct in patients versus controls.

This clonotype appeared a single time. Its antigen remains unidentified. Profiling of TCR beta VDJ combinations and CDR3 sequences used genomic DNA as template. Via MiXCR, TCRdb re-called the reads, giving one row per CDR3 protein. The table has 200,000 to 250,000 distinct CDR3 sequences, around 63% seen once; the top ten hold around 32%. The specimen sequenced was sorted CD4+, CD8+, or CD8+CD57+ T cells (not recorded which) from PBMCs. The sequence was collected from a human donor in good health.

The CDR3, as DNA: TGTGCCAGCAGCTCCACCCGGACAGGATTCTCCTACGAGCAGTACTTC. This encodes CASSSTRTGFSYEQYF. J is TRBJ2-7 and V is TRBV7-9; TRBD1 matches at 7 bases. The CDR3 runs 16 residues. Unmatched junction bases numbered 9, after V lost 4 bases and J lost 0 bases. Germline CDR1 and CDR2: SEHNR and FQNEAQ (reference sequence).